A single sample is the source of the 29 T cell receptor beta chains below, sequenced in a study of cytomegalovirus exposure and HLA in healthy donors. 13 Jbeta primers and 60 Vbeta primers were used for the PCR. Produced via immunoSEQ multiplex PCR; TCRdb's table is partial and in-frame only. The sample contains 100,000 to 150,000 clones, about four fifths of which appear only once. Source material: PBMCs. These receptors were obtained from a man between 40 and 49 years old in good health and CMV-seronegative.

Only one count was recorded for this clone. The chain has TRBV5-8 and TRBJ2-2, with D possibly TRBD2 on 5 matching bases. V was clipped by 1 base and J by 2 bases, with 9 bases between them. Germline assignment: CDR1 SGHTS and CDR2 YDEGEE. The CDR3 has 15 residues. The chain's CDR3 is CASSLFSGNTGELFF. The CDR3 DNA is TGTGCCAGCAGCTTGTTCAGCGGCAACACCGGGGAGCTGTTTTTT.

The V gene is TRBV27, the J gene TRBJ2-2, with 8 positions matching TRBD1. Trimming removed 3 bases from V and 3 bases from J; junction bases left unmatched: 6. CDR1 and CDR2 from the germline V gene are MNHEY and SMNVEV (reference sequence). The CDR3 runs 16 residues. The CDR3 here is CASSFTGGVYTGELFF. In nucleotides, the CDR3 is TGTGCCAGCAGTTTCACAGGGGGAGTTTACACCGGGGAGCTGTTTTTT.

V and J are TRBV28 and TRBJ1-5; D gene uncertain. The CDR3 loop spans 17 amino acids. CDR1 MDHEN and CDR2 SYDVKM come from the germline V gene. Trimming took 5 bases from V and 3 from J, leaving 20 bases between them. CDR3 in amino acids: CASSPPLGGTVNQPQHF. The CDR3 DNA follows: TGTGCCAGCAGTCCCCCCCTTGGAGGCACCGTCAATCAGCCCCAGCATTTT.

The gene calls are TRBV7-2 and TRBJ2-7; the match to TRBD2 covers 7 bases. V was clipped by 7 bases and J by 5 bases; unmatched bases: 17. This CDR3 is 16 amino acids long. Germline V CDR1 and CDR2: SGHTA, FQGNSA. CDR3 sequence reads: CASTRGEGNHRNEQYF. The CDR3 region has the DNA TGTGCCAGCACCAGAGGGGAGGGGAATCATAGGAACGAGCAGTACTTC.

The chain joins TRBV19 to TRBJ1-1, with D tentatively TRBD1 (5 bases). This CDR3 comprises 15 residues. Germline V gives CDR1 LNHDA, CDR2 SQIVND (reference sequence). V lost 7 bases and J 3 bases, leaving 18 bases between the germline ends. CDR3 sequence (DNA): TGTGCCAGTAAAGGCGGACGCACGGGGGACACTGAAGCTTTCTTT. It translates to CASKGGRTGDTEAFF.

The chain employs TRBV7-3 and TRBJ2-3; unclear D gene. With 3 bases removed from V and 2 bases from J, the gap between germline ends came to 15 bases. The CDR3 spans 16 residues. CDR1 is SGHTA and CDR2 is FQGTGA in the germline V gene. CDR3: CASSLGLQPITDTQYF. In DNA form, the CDR3 reads TGTGCCAGCAGCTTGGGCCTACAGCCTATCACAGATACGCAGTATTTT.

J is TRBJ2-7 and V is TRBV7-9, with a tentative D call TRBD1 (5 bases). Looked up from germline, CDR1 is SEHNR and CDR2 is FQNEAQ (reference sequence). This CDR3 has 16 amino acids. Trimming shortened V by 4 bases and J by 0 bases, and 16 bases separated the two germline ends. The CDR3 is CASSSPDDSISYEQYF. DNA of the CDR3: TGTGCCAGCAGCTCCCCGGATGACAGCATCTCCTACGAGCAGTACTTC.

In its sample, this clone was seen once. The V call is TRBV6-5, the J call TRBJ1-5; possible D gene TRBD1, 6 bases. The V gene's germline CDR1 is MNHEY and CDR2 SVGAGI. CDR3 length: 15 residues. The V and J ends lost 6 bases and 1 base respectively, with 13 bases between them. DNA for the CDR3: TGTGCCAGCAGCTCCACAGGGATAAGCAATCAGCCCCAGCATTTT. This translates into CASSSTGISNQPQHF.

The table lists this clone with a count of one. The chain uses TRBV21-1 and TRBJ1-1; TRBD1, as called in the table, went unchecked against the DNA. TRBV21-1 is shown as a pseudogene. This CDR3 contains 16 residues. CDR3 sequence: CASSKADKTANTEAFF. The DNA of the CDR3 is TGTGCCAGCAGCAAAGCAGACAAGACAGCGAACACTGAAGCTTTCTTT.

The DNA for the CDR3 is TGTGCCAGCAGCCCCGGCTGGACTAGCACAGATACGCAGTATTTT. Residues: CASSPGWTSTDTQYF. The J gene is TRBJ2-3, the V gene TRBV4-2, with a tentative D call TRBD2 (5 bases). CDR3 length: 15 residues. CDR1 and CDR2 from the germline V gene are LGHNA and YNFKEQ. The V gene lost 4 bases and the J gene lost 0 bases, with 11 bases spanning the gap.

The rearrangement links TRBV15 to TRBJ2-5, with a possible D match to TRBD1 (5 bases). The ends were cut back, 1 base at V and 3 bases at J, with 12 bases in the middle. Germline loops: CDR1 LNHNV, CDR2 YYDKDF (reference sequence). The CDR3 contains 15 residues. CDR3 DNA sequence: TGTGCCACCAGCAGAGGGGGCGGCGCTAAAGAGACCCAGTACTTC. This sequence encodes CATSRGGGAKETQYF.

The genes are TRBV5-5 and TRBJ1-1, with a possible D match to TRBD1 (5 bases). Germline loops: CDR1 SGHKS, CDR2 YYEKEE (reference sequence). The CDR3 sequence is 13 residues long. V was cut by 2 bases and J by 1 base, with 6 bases left in between. The CDR3 DNA follows: TGTGCCAGCAGCTTCGACAGGAACACTGAAGCTTTCTTT. Translating gives CASSFDRNTEAFF.

The chain combines TRBV11-2 with TRBJ1-1; no clear D gene. Trimming left V 5 bases short and J 0 bases short, with 16 bases between. CDR3 length equals 16 residues. Germline CDR1 SGHAT, CDR2 FQNNGV. The CDR3 loop is CASSPERVGMNTEAFF. The CDR3 nucleotides read TGTGCCAGCAGCCCCGAGCGGGTAGGGATGAACACTGAAGCTTTCTTT.

V and J are TRBV5-6 and TRBJ2-5; 7 bases agree with TRBD2. V shed 1 base, J shed 10 bases, and the junction held 7 bases outside the gene matches. Looked up from germline, CDR1 is SGHDT and CDR2 is YYEEEE. The CDR3 runs 13 residues. The CDR3 DNA reads as TGTGCCAGCAGCTTGCGTCGTGCGGGAGTCCAGTACTTC. Translation gives CASSLRRAGVQYF. Supplemented by reference TRBV5-6 and TRBJ2-5, the full variable domain reads DAGVTQSPTHLIKTRGQQVTLRCSPKSGHDTVSWYQQALGQGPQFIFQYYEEEERQRGNFPDRFSGHQFPNYSSELNVNALLLGDSALYLCASSLRRAGVQYFGPGTRLLVL.

This sequence joins TRBV5-4 and TRBJ1-3; 9 positions match TRBD1. V trimming: 3 bases; J trimming: 3 bases; junction bases outside the gene matches: 4. This CDR3 contains 15 residues. Germline lookup yields CDR1 SGHNT and CDR2 YYREEE (reference sequence). The CDR3 DNA is TGTGCCAGCAGCTATACAGGGGGCGGTGGAAACACCATATATTTT. Translation gives CASSYTGGGGNTIYF.

J is TRBJ1-2 and V is TRBV27; 7 positions agree with TRBD1. The V and J ends lost 5 bases and 8 bases, in that order; junction bases with no gene match: 17. The germline CDR1 and CDR2 sequences are MNHEY and SMNVEV (reference sequence). This CDR3 has 16 amino acids. The CDR3 loop is CASSPESDRRLRGYTF. CDR3 nucleotides: TGTGCCAGCAGTCCCGAGTCGGACAGGAGGCTTCGGGGCTACACCTTC.

The genes are TRBV6-4 and TRBJ2-2; 8 bases fit TRBD1. V shed 4 bases, J shed 1 base, and the junction held 2 bases outside the gene matches. CDR1 and CDR2 from the germline V gene are MRHNA and SNTAGT. The CDR3 sequence is 15 residues long. For the CDR3, the DNA is TGTGCCAGCAGTGCAGGGACAGGGAACACCGGGGAGCTGTTTTTT. Its translation is CASSAGTGNTGELFF.

The table lists this clone with a count of one. This chain joins TRBV4-1 and TRBJ1-5, with D possibly matching TRBD1 (5 bases). Germline values: CDR1 MGHRA, CDR2 YSYEKL. The CDR3 has 18 residues. With 3 bases removed from V and 1 base from J, the gap between germline ends came to 19 bases. CDR3 nucleotide sequence: TGCGCCAGCAGCCATACTGGGTCGGGGGACTTCAGCAATCAGCCCCAGCATTTT. Translated: CASSHTGSGDFSNQPQHF.

The V call is TRBV28, the J call TRBJ1-4, with TRBD1 matching over 9 bases. The junction had 5 bases not matched to a gene; V was cut back by 2 bases and J by 7 bases. CDR1 is MDHEN, CDR2 SYDVKM, per germline. The CDR3 extends over 15 amino acids. Written as DNA, the CDR3 is TGTGCCAGCAGTTTAAACGGACAGGGGCCTGAAAAACTGTTTTTT. It encodes CASSLNGQGPEKLFF.

The chain is built from TRBV6-6 and TRBJ2-3; 10 bases map to TRBD2. Germline V CDR1 and CDR2: MNHNY, SVGAGI (reference sequence). The CDR3 consists of 13 residues. V shed 7 bases, J shed 6 bases, and the junction held 4 bases outside the gene matches. The CDR3 region is CASILAGLDTQYF. For the CDR3, the DNA is TGTGCCAGCATACTAGCGGGGTTGGATACGCAGTATTTT.

The CDR3 nucleotides are TGTGCCAGCAGCCCAATGACAGGGCCCTACGAGCAGTACTTC. Residues: CASSPMTGPYEQYF. The genes are TRBV7-6 and TRBJ2-7; 7 nucleotides align to TRBD1. The CDR3 length is 14 residues. Trimming at V came to 5 bases and at J to 2 bases, leaving 6 bases not matched to a gene. Germline V lookup: CDR1 SGHVS, CDR2 FNYEAQ.

The rearrangement uses TRBV14 and TRBJ1-1, with D possibly being TRBD1 (5 bases). Trimming took 5 bases from V and 7 from J, leaving 14 bases between them. Germline CDR1 and CDR2: SGHDN and FVKESK. There are 13 residues in the CDR3. The CDR3 DNA sequence: TGTGCCAGCAGCTTAGATGGGGGGAATGAAGCTTTCTTT. It encodes CASSLDGGNEAFF.

This chain connects TRBV27 to TRBJ2-3, with D perhaps TRBD1 (6 bases). Germline V gene sequence: CDR1 MNHEY, CDR2 SMNVEV (reference sequence). V dropped 1 base and J dropped 0 bases, with 17 bases sitting between them. The CDR3 runs 18 residues. The CDR3 DNA reads TGTGCCAGCAGTTTATTAGGTTTTGGGGGCGTAAGCACAGATACGCAGTATTTT. As protein: CASSLLGFGGVSTDTQYF.

J is TRBJ2-7 and V is TRBV29-1, with 7 bases matching TRBD1. CDR3 length: 12 residues. V was pared by 6 bases and J by 3 bases, with 5 bases of the junction left unmatched. CDR1 and CDR2 (germline): SQVTM, ANQGSEA. The CDR3 bases are TGCAGCGTCCAGGGGGATTACTACGAGCAGTACTTC. Its protein product is CSVQGDYYEQYF.

The gene calls are TRBV7-9 and TRBJ2-5; 7 nucleotides line up with TRBD1. V trimming: 4 bases; J trimming: 3 bases; junction bases outside the gene matches: 5. Germline V gene data show CDR1 as SEHNR and CDR2 as FQNEAQ (reference sequence). The length of the CDR3 is 14 residues. CDR3 coding DNA: TGTGCCAGCAGCTCCCTGGACAGGAAAGAGACCCAGTACTTC. It translates to CASSSLDRKETQYF. Based on the CDR3 plus reference TRBV7-9 and TRBJ2-5, the full variable domain is DTGVSQNPRHKITKRGQNVTFRCDPISEHNRLYWYRQTLGQGPEFLTYFQNEAQLEKSRLLSDRFSAERPKGSFSTLEIQRTEQGDSAMYLCASSSLDRKETQYFGPGTRLLVL.

This rearrangement joins TRBV25-1 to TRBJ1-1; TRBD1 aligns across 7 bases. This CDR3 comprises 16 residues. The trim removed 0 bases at V and 0 bases at J, leaving 4 bases unmatched. Looked up from germline, CDR1 is MGHDK and CDR2 is SYGVNS. The CDR3 bases are TGTGCCAGCAGTGAATATTCGGGACAGATGAACACTGAAGCTTTCTTT. It yields the protein CASSEYSGQMNTEAFF.

The chain carries TRBV4-1 and TRBJ1-2; 9 bases fit TRBD1. The V gene end was trimmed by 5 bases and the J gene end by 6 bases; junction bases not matched to a gene: 4. The CDR3 has 13 residues. In germline, CDR1 is MGHRA, CDR2 YSYEKL. CDR3 sequence reads: CASSMGTGNGYTF. DNA of the CDR3: TGCGCCAGCAGCATGGGGACAGGGAATGGCTACACCTTC.

V usage is TRBV4-1 and J usage is TRBJ1-2; 7 nucleotides line up with TRBD1. The CDR3 runs 16 residues. The V and J ends lost 1 base and 1 base, in that order; junction bases with no gene match: 6. Germline values: CDR1 MGHRA, CDR2 YSYEKL. This CDR3 reads CASSQAWTGLNYGYTF. CDR3 nucleotide sequence: TGCGCCAGCAGCCAAGCCTGGACAGGCCTTAACTATGGCTACACCTTC.

The chain has TRBV11-1 and TRBJ2-1; TRBD1 aligns across 9 bases. Germline loops: CDR1 SGHAT, CDR2 FQDESV (reference sequence). The CDR3 loop spans 16 amino acids. Unmatched junction bases numbered 6, after V lost 2 bases and J lost 4 bases. The CDR3 coding sequence is TGTGCCAGCAGCTTAAGAACAGGGGGCGGTTACAATGAGCAGTTCTTC. Its protein is CASSLRTGGGYNEQFF.